This passage covers 13 T cell receptor beta chains from one sample sequenced in a study of naive and memory T cell subsets. An equimolar mix of two oligonucleotides served as the beta constant-region primer for TRBC1 and TRBC2. MiXCR, applied by TCRdb to the UMI-ligation and nested PCR reads, yields one record per CDR3 protein. The sample consists of under 150,000 distinct CDR3 sequences, over 15% of them appearing once. Input material: naive CD4+ T cells from blood. All receptors derive from a human donor in good health.

This clonotype has more than one count but fewer than ten. The chain employs TRBV20-1 and TRBJ2-3; D possibly matches TRBD1 or TRBD2 (6 bases each). V lost 1 base to trimming and J lost 7 bases, with 12 bases between them. Per germline, CDR1 DFQATT and CDR2 SNEGSKA (reference sequence). The CDR3 is made up of 13 amino acids. The DNA for the CDR3 is TGCAGTGCTAGAGTCGGAGGGGGGCATACGCAGTATTTT. This encodes CSARVGGGHTQYF.

The chain employs TRBV4-1 and TRBJ2-3; 11 bases are a match to TRBD2. The CDR3 has 17 residues. The J segment lost 0 bases and the V segment lost 4 bases, leaving 6 bases of the junction unmatched. Germline V gene data show CDR1 as MGHRA and CDR2 as YSYEKL. CDR3 residues: CASSLLRLAGSTDTQYF. Written as DNA, the CDR3 is TGCGCCAGCAGCCTTCTAAGACTAGCGGGAAGCACAGATACGCAGTATTTT.

The chain employs TRBV11-3 and TRBJ2-7; 7 bases match TRBD1. CDR3 length: 16 amino acids. J gave up 2 bases and V 6 bases, and 13 bases lay outside the gene matches. Per the germline V gene, CDR1 is SGHNT and CDR2 is YENEEA. The CDR3 region has the DNA TGTGCCAGCAGGCGCCGCTTAACAGGGGCGACCTACGAGCAGTACTTC. Translation: CASRRRLTGATYEQYF.

This chain links TRBV30 with TRBJ2-1; 12 bases match TRBD2. Looked up from germline, CDR1 is GTSNPN and CDR2 is SVGIG (reference sequence). The CDR3 has 13 amino acids. V lost 7 bases to trimming and J lost 9 bases; unmatched junction nucleotides: 7. CDR3 protein: CAYQGTSGSEQFF. The CDR3 DNA is TGTGCCTACCAGGGGACTAGCGGGTCTGAGCAGTTCTTC.

The V and J genes are TRBV5-1 and TRBJ2-1, with D uncertain. Germline V gene sequence: CDR1 SGHRS, CDR2 YFSETQ. Trimming took off 4 bases at V and 2 bases at J, with 10 bases between the two ends. CDR3 length equals 14 residues. The CDR3 region has the DNA TGCGCCAGCAGCGCCAACATGCCCTACAATGAGCAGTTCTTC. Its translation is CASSANMPYNEQFF.

The V and J genes are TRBV4-1 and TRBJ2-5; TRBD2 aligns across 8 bases. Germline V gene sequence: CDR1 MGHRA, CDR2 YSYEKL. This CDR3 has 16 residues. The V segment lost 0 bases and the J segment 5 bases; nucleotides outside the gene matches: 8. For the CDR3, the DNA is TGCGCCAGCAGCCAAGATCAGGAAGCGGGAGAGGAGACCCAGTACTTC. Its protein is CASSQDQEAGEETQYF.

The sample holds a few counts of this clonotype. The chain joins TRBV14 to TRBJ2-5; D is possibly TRBD2 (5 bases). Germline V gene lookup returns CDR1 SGHDN and CDR2 FVKESK. This CDR3 has 12 residues. V lost 4 bases, J lost 9 bases, and 12 bases lay in between. The CDR3, as DNA: TGTGCCAGCAGCCGAGAGGGATACTCCCAGTACTTC. It translates to CASSREGYSQYF.

The J gene is TRBJ1-2, the V gene TRBV7-3; D is perhaps TRBD1 (5 bases). The CDR3 sequence is 15 residues long. V gave up 0 bases and J gave up 6 bases, with 14 bases separating them. Germline loops: CDR1 SGHTA, CDR2 FQGTGA. The CDR3 loop is CASSLTRGTWDGYTF. Written as DNA, the CDR3 is TGTGCCAGCAGCTTAACCCGGGGGACCTGGGATGGCTACACCTTC. The whole variable domain, filled in from reference TRBV7-3 and TRBJ1-2, reads GAGVSQTPSNKVTEKGKYVELRCDPISGHTALYWYRQSLGQGPEFLIYFQGTGAADDSGLPNDRFFAVRPEGSVSTLKIQRTERGDSAVYLCASSLTRGTWDGYTFGSGTRLTVV.

The chain carries TRBV5-6 and TRBJ2-2; D is ambiguous. Per germline, CDR1 SGHDT and CDR2 YYEEEE. Trimming cost V 0 bases and J 8 bases, with 2 bases left between them. The CDR3 consists of 11 residues. The CDR3, as DNA: TGTGCCAGCAGCTTGGAAGGGGAGCTGTTTTTT. Protein product: CASSLEGELFF.

The chain employs TRBV30 and TRBJ1-1; possibly TRBD1 for D (6 bases). This CDR3 is 11 amino acids long. The ends were cut back, 4 bases at V and 10 bases at J, with 13 bases in the middle. Germline CDR1 and CDR2: GTSNPN and SVGIG (reference sequence). DNA of the CDR3: TGTGCCTGGATTCGGCAGGGGATAGCTTTCTTT. Translated, it gives CAWIRQGIAFF.

The chain is built from TRBV11-2 and TRBJ1-5, with D uncertain. CDR3 size: 13 residues. CDR1 is SGHAT and CDR2 is FQNNGV in the germline V gene. V lost 4 bases to trimming and J lost 4 bases, with 8 bases between them. CDR3 sequence (DNA): TGTGCCAGCAGCTCCATGGCGAATCAGCCCCAGCATTTT. Its translation is CASSSMANQPQHF.

The rearrangement uses TRBV7-8 and TRBJ2-6; TRBD1 matches 12 bases. CDR1 and CDR2 from the germline V gene are SGHVS and FQNEAQ. The CDR3 has 21 residues. J was trimmed by 0 bases and V by 6 bases; bases with no gene match: 15. DNA for the CDR3: TGTGCCAGCAGGCTCCCGGGACAGGGGGCCTCCCGACGCTCTGGGGCCAACGTCCTGACTTTC. Encoded protein: CASRLPGQGASRRSGANVLTF.

This clonotype showed up many times. The chain joins TRBV12-3 or TRBV12-4 to TRBJ2-1, with a possible D match to TRBD2 (7 bases). This CDR3 comprises 15 residues. V was pared by 7 bases and J by 7 bases, with 20 bases between. For the CDR3, the DNA is TGTGCCAGCACTATATCGGGGGGCGCAGGGAATGAGCAGTTCTTC. It codes for CASTISGGAGNEQFF.